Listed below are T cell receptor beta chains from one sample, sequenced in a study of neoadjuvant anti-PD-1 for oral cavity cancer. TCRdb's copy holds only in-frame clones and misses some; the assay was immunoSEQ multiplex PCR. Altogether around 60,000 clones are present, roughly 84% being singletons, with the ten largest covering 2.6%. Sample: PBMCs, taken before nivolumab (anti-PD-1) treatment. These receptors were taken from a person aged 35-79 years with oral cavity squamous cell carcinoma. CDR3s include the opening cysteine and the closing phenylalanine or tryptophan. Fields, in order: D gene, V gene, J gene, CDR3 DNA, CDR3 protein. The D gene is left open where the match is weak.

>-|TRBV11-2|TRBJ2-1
TGTGCCAGCAGCCCGCCCGGACTAACCAACAATGAGCAGTTCTTC
CASSPPGLTNNEQFF
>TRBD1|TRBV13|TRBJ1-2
TGTGCCAGCAGCGCCTCACACAGGGACAGGGGCTACACCTTC
CASSASHRDRGYTF
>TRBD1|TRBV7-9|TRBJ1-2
TGTGCCAGCAGCTTAGACGGGACAGGGGGTGGAAACGGCTACACCTTC
CASSLDGTGGGNGYTF
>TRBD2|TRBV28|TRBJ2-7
TGTGCCAGCAGCCCTAGCGGGACGAGCTCCTACGAGCAGTACTTC
CASSPSGTSSYEQYF
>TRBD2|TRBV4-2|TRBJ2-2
TGTGCCAGCAGCCAAGAGGCAAGCGGGGGGCCGGCGAACACCGGGGAGCTGTTTTTT
CASSQEASGGPANTGELFF
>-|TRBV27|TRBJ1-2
TGTGCCAGCAGTTTGACTTCACAGACAGCTAACTATGGCTACACCTTC
CASSLTSQTANYGYTF
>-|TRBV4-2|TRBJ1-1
TGTGCCAGCAGCGCAAGGAATCCGGTGAACACTGAAGCTTTCTTT
CASSARNPVNTEAFF
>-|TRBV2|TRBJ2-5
TGTGCCAGCAGTGAAGGGTCAGGAGAGGCGGAGACCCAGTACTTC
CASSEGSGEAETQYF
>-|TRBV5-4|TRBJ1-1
TGTGCCAGCAGCTTGGGCGTTGGGGGGCGGGCGAACACTGAAGCTTTCTTT
CASSLGVGGRANTEAFF
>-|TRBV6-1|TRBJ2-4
TGTGCCGGCTCAGCCAAAAACATTCAGTACTTC
CAGSAKNIQYF